This is a list of T cell receptor beta chains from one sample in a study of glioma-infiltrating T cells. One entry per CDR3 protein, called by TCRdb with MiXCR from the multiplex PCR reads. The profile shows fewer than 500,000 distinct CDR3 sequences, roughly two fifths of them singletons. The sample consisted of glioma tissue, nonneoplastic brain tissue, or PBMCs (not recorded which). These receptors were taken from a human donor with low-grade glioma or glioblastoma, undergoing nonglioma brain surgery, or in good health (not recorded which). The conserved cysteine and the conserved F or W are not part of the CDR3 here. D genes are given only for firm matches.

>.|TRBJ1-4|TRBV7-9
ASSFGQTTTNEKLF
>.|TRBJ2-1|TRBV6-6
ASSYPVGGEQF
>.|TRBJ2-3|TRBV28
AASPPRSDTDTQY
>.|TRBJ2-2|TRBV28
ASSLAFDSFGGRELADNTGELF
>.|TRBJ2-1|TRBV10-2
ASSESDPGNEQF
>.|TRBJ1-3|TRBV29-1
SVSSGNTIY
>.|TRBJ2-1|TRBV4-1
ASSFLRHDNEQF
>.|TRBJ2-1|TRBV28
ASSLGTESYEQF
>TRBD2|TRBJ2-5|TRBV25-1
ASSEYTSAGAETQY
>TRBD2|TRBJ2-2|TRBV10-3
AIRPRTSGNTGELF
>TRBD1|TRBJ2-5|TRBV28
ASSYGTGVKTQY
>.|TRBJ2-5|TRBV6-2/TRBV6-3
ASSYHPVVAAQETQY
>.|TRBJ2-1|TRBV2
ASGQSSSYNEQF
>TRBD2|TRBJ2-7|TRBV4-1
ASSQEPRRLAGGVYYEQY
>TRBD2|TRBJ2-5|TRBV7-3
ASSLSPGTSGLYQETQY
>.|TRBJ2-7|TRBV18
ASSPLTGKTYEQY
>.|TRBJ2-1|TRBV28
ASSGPYNEQF
>.|TRBJ2-1|TRBV20-1
SARGLLGFAEQF
>.|TRBJ1-1|TRBV6-4
ASSDSKGSVKDTEAF
>.|TRBJ2-1|TRBV6-4
ASSDRVAYNEQL
>.|TRBJ2-1|TRBV15
ATSQDLSSYDEQF
>TRBD1|TRBJ2-5|TRBV15
ATSRRGGKIETQY
>.|TRBJ2-5|TRBV4-2
ASSQWRGGAFETQY
>.|TRBJ1-1|TRBV6-2/TRBV6-3
ASTRREATEAF
>.|TRBJ2-5|TRBV7-2
ASSNYGTSQETQY
>.|TRBJ2-7|TRBV20-1
SAQGGQATTSYEQY
>TRBD1|TRBJ2-1|TRBV15
ATSRDRDRVREQF
>TRBD2|TRBJ2-5|TRBV6-1
ATTSGRAGGFTQETQY
>TRBD1|TRBJ1-2|TRBV20-1
SASLGDRVYGYT
>.|TRBJ1-6|TRBV27
ASRTRVRVNSPLH
>TRBD2|TRBJ2-1|TRBV27
ASSPPGAGGANEQF
>TRBD2|TRBJ2-3|TRBV20-1
SVKRESHDTQY
>TRBD1|TRBJ2-3|TRBV4-3
ASSVRDRGRDTQY
>TRBD2|TRBJ2-1|TRBV15
ATSTLGLASYNEQF
>TRBD1|TRBJ2-3|TRBV12-3/TRBV12-4
ASSQDRGLDTQY
>.|TRBJ2-7|TRBV11-2
ASSFPTVTYEQY
>.|TRBJ1-2|TRBV6-1
AISAPSGGALLDYT